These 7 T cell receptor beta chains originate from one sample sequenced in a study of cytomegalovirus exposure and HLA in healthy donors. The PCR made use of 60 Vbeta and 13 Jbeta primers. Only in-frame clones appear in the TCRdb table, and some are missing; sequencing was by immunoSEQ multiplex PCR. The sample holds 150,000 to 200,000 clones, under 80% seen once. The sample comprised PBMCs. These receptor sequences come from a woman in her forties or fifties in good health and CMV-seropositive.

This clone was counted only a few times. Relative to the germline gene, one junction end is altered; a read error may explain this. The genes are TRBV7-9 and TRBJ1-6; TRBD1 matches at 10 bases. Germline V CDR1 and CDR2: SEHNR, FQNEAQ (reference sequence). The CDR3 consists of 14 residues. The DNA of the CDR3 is TGTTCCAGCAGCCCTGGACAGGGGGATTCACCCCTCCACTTT. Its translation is CSSSPGQGDSPLHF.

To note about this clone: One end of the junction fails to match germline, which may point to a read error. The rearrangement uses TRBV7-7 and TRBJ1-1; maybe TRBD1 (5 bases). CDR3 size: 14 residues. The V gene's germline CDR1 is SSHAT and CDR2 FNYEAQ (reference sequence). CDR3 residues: CASSSRVQNTEAFF. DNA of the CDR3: TGTGCTAGCAGCTCCAGGGTTCAGAACACTGAAGCTTTCTTT. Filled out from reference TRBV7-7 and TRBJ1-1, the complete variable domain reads GAGVSQSPRYKVTKRGQDVTLRCDPISSHATLYWYQQALGQGPEFLTYFNYEAQPDKSGLPSDRFSAERPEGSISTLTIQRTEQRDSAMYRCASSSRVQNTEAFFGQGTRLTVV.

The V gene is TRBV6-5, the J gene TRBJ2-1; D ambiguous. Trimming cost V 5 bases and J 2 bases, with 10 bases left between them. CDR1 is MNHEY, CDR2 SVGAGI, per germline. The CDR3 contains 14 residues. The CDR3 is CASSPTLTYNEQFF. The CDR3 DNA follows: TGTGCCAGCAGTCCGACTTTAACCTACAATGAGCAGTTCTTC.

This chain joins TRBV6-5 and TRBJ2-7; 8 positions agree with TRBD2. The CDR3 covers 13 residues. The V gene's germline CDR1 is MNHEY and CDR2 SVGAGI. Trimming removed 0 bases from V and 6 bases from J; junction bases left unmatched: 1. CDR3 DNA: TGTGCCAGCAGTTACTCTAGCGGGGTCGAGCAGTACTTC. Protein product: CASSYSSGVEQYF.

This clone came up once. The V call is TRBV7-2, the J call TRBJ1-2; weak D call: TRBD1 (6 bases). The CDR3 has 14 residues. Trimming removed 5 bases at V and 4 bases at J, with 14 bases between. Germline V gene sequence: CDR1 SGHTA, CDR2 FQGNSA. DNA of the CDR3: TGTGCCAGCAGCCCCCTGGGACACAGCTATGGCTACACCTTC. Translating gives CASSPLGHSYGYTF.

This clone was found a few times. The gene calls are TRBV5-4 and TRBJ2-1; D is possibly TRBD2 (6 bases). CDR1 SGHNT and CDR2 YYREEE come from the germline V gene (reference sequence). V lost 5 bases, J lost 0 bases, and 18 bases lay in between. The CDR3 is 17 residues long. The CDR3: CASRRGIAGSSYNEQFF. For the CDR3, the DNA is TGTGCCAGCAGACGGGGAATCGCGGGGAGCTCCTACAATGAGCAGTTCTTC.

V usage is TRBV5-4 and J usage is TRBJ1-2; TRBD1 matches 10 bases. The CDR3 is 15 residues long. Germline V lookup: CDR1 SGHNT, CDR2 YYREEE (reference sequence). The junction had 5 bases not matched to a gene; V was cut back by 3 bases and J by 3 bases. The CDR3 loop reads CASSSGDRGDYGYTF. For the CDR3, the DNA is TGTGCCAGCAGCTCCGGGGACAGGGGAGACTATGGCTACACCTTC.